This TCR beta chain is from a study of blood T cell repertoires in COVID-19. Generated by immunoSEQ multiplex PCR, the TCRdb table keeps only in-frame clones and is missing some. The repertoire consists of 150,000 to 200,000 clones, with approximately 86% occurring once and the leading ten covering around 5.5%. Germline V gene lookup returns CDR1 MDHEN and CDR2 SYDVKM. The CDR3 consists of 13 residues. Trimming shortened V by 7 bases and J by 6 bases, and 13 bases separated the two germline ends. The receptor's source is a woman aged 60-75 years with acute COVID-19. The chain couples TRBV28 to TRBJ1-5; D possibly corresponds to TRBD1 (5 bases). Sequencing was carried out using PBMCs or T cells enriched from blood (not recorded which). CDR3 coding DNA: TGTGCCAGCACCCAGGGTTGGAGTCAGCCCCAGCATTTT. This codes for CASTQGWSQPQHF. The whole variable domain, filled in from reference TRBV28 and TRBJ1-5, reads DVKVTQSSRYLVKRTGEKVFLECVQDMDHENMFWYRQDPGLGLRLIYFSYDVKMKEKGDIPEGYSVSREKKERFSLILESASTNQTSMYLCASTQGWSQPQHFGDGTRLSIL.